One sample yielded the 28 T cell receptor beta chains listed below, sequenced in a study of blood T cell repertoires in COVID-19. TCRdb keeps only in-frame clones here, not all; method: immunoSEQ multiplex PCR. The sample has 250,000 or so clones; 85% to 95% are singletons. Input material: PBMCs or T cells enriched from blood (not recorded which). The receptor source for this set is a man in his forties who had been exposed to COVID-19.

The chain uses TRBV6-2 or TRBV6-3 and TRBJ2-1, with a weak D call TRBD2 (6 bases). Germline lookup yields CDR1 MNHEY and CDR2 SVGEGT. V was cut by 5 bases and J by 4 bases, with 12 bases left in between. This CDR3 has 14 amino acids. Here the CDR3 reads CASSNGLLYNEQFF. CDR3 in DNA: TGTGCCAGCAGTAACGGACTACTGTACAATGAGCAGTTCTTC.

The chain has TRBV15 and TRBJ2-7, with TRBD1 identical over 7 bases. Germline lookup yields CDR1 LNHNV and CDR2 YYDKDF (reference sequence). The CDR3 runs to 16 residues. V shed 1 base and J 0 bases; nucleotides not matched to a gene: 6. The CDR3 nucleotides read TGTGCCACCAGCAGAGCAACAGGGGTGATCTCCTACGAGCAGTACTTC. It specifies CATSRATGVISYEQYF.

Comment on this clone: The same CDR3 can be traced to other DNA sequences in this sample. The rearrangement uses TRBV7-9 and TRBJ1-6, with 8 bases aligning to TRBD1. V lost 5 bases to trimming and J lost 7 bases; unmatched junction nucleotides: 1. Germline-derived CDR1 and CDR2 are SEHNR and FQNEAQ (reference sequence). The CDR3 is made up of 13 amino acids. The CDR3 DNA follows: TGTGCCAGCAGCCGACAGGGGAATTCACCCCTCCACTTT. This codes for CASSRQGNSPLHF.

The CDR3 coding sequence is TGTGCCATCACTGGGACTAGCGGGAAATCCTACAATGAGCAGTTCTTC. It yields the protein CAITGTSGKSYNEQFF. J is TRBJ2-1 and V is TRBV10-3, with 13 bases aligning to TRBD2. This CDR3 is built from 16 residues. J was trimmed by 1 base and V by 7 bases; bases with no gene match: 4. The V gene's germline CDR1 is ENHRY and CDR2 SYGVKD.

CDR3 DNA: TGTGCCAGCAGTTGTATAACCCGGGACAGGGTCTCCTACGAGCAGTACTTC. It encodes CASSCITRDRVSYEQYF. This chain connects TRBV6-7 to TRBJ2-7; 9 nucleotides line up with TRBD1. TRBV6-7 is designated an ORF whose function remains uncertain. The CDR3 contains 17 residues. Trimming cost V 4 bases and J 0 bases; bases outside gene matches: 10.

The chain has TRBV27 and TRBJ2-2; 8 nucleotides align to TRBD1. The CDR3 sequence is 15 residues long. The V and J ends lost 8 bases and 2 bases, in that order; junction bases with no gene match: 7. In germline, CDR1 is MNHEY, CDR2 SMNVEV (reference sequence). DNA of the CDR3: TGTGCCAGCCGAACCGGGACAGGAAACACCGGGGAGCTGTTTTTT. This gives the protein CASRTGTGNTGELFF.

The CDR3 reads CASSFGLTYEQYF. The CDR3 nucleotides are TGCGCCAGCAGCTTCGGACTGACCTACGAGCAGTACTTC. The chain joins TRBV5-1 to TRBJ2-7, with D possibly matching TRBD2 (5 bases). This CDR3 region has 13 residues. Germline CDR1 and CDR2: SGHRS and YFSETQ. V was pared by 2 bases and J by 2 bases, with 8 bases between. The full variable domain, in which reference TRBV5-1 and TRBJ2-7 provide the parts outside the CDR3, is KAGVTQTPRYLIKTRGQQVTLSCSPISGHRSVSWYQQTPGQGLQFLFEYFSETQRNKGNFPGRFSGRQFSNSRSEMNVSTLELGDSALYLCASSFGLTYEQYFGPGTRLTVT.

The gene calls are TRBV28 and TRBJ2-7; D gene ambiguous. V lost 2 bases to trimming and J lost 3 bases, with 8 bases between them. CDR3 length: 13 residues. Germline CDR1 MDHEN, CDR2 SYDVKM. The CDR3 region has the DNA TGTGCCAGCAGTTTAAAGTTCAGCTACGAGCAGTACTTC. Amino acid sequence: CASSLKFSYEQYF.

The chain joins TRBV21-1 to TRBJ1-3; the table calls TRBD1, which could not be checked here. TRBV21-1 constitutes a pseudogene. The CDR3 extends over 16 amino acids. The CDR3 loop reads CASSKARQDSGNTIYF. The CDR3 bases are TGTGCCAGCAGCAAAGCCCGACAGGATAGTGGAAACACCATATATTTT.

This chain links TRBV5-1 with TRBJ2-1, with TRBD2 matching 9 bases. Trimming removed 2 bases from V and 4 bases from J; junction bases left unmatched: 4. There are 15 residues in the CDR3. From germline, CDR1 is SGHRS and CDR2 YFSETQ. CDR3 nucleotides: TGCGCCAGCAGCTTTAGCGGGAGCCAATACAATGAGCAGTTCTTC. It encodes CASSFSGSQYNEQFF.

The table lists this clone with a few counts. The V call is TRBV3-1 (or the pseudogene TRBV3-2), the J call TRBJ2-7; 12 nucleotides align to TRBD2. Germline CDR1 LGHDT, CDR2 YNNKEL (reference sequence). V shed 4 bases and J 7 bases; nucleotides not matched to a gene: 14. CDR3 length equals 17 residues. CDR3 nucleotides: TGTGCCAGCAGCCCGGGACTAGCGGGCCTGACCTGGGGGGAGCAGTACTTC. This gives the protein CASSPGLAGLTWGEQYF.

V usage is TRBV19 and J usage is TRBJ1-1; D is ambiguous. The ends were cut back, 2 bases at V and 5 bases at J, with 3 bases in the middle. There are 11 residues in the CDR3. The germline CDR1 and CDR2 sequences are LNHDA and SQIVND (reference sequence). The CDR3 nucleotides read TGTGCCAGTAGTATAACAACTGAAGCTTTCTTT. Amino acids: CASSITTEAFF. Complete variable domain (other parts from reference TRBV19 and TRBJ1-1): DGGITQSPKYLFRKEGQNVTLSCEQNLNHDAMYWYRQDPGQGLRLIYYSQIVNDFQKGDIAEGYSVSREKKESFPLTVTSAQKNPTAFYLCASSITTEAFFGQGTRLTVV.

The chain uses TRBV11-2 and TRBJ2-7; no reliable D call. Trimming pared 4 bases from V and 3 bases from J, leaving 10 bases between. Germline V gives CDR1 SGHAT, CDR2 FQNNGV. CDR3 length: 13 residues. The CDR3: CASSSFTLYEQYF. In DNA, the CDR3 is TGTGCCAGCAGCTCTTTTACTCTCTACGAGCAGTACTTC.

The gene calls are TRBV11-2 and TRBJ1-1; 7 positions agree with TRBD1. The CDR3 is 15 amino acids. Germline V gives CDR1 SGHAT, CDR2 FQNNGV. After removal of 5 bases from V and 5 bases from J, the junction contained 11 bases not matched to a gene. Written as DNA, the CDR3 is TGTGCCAGCAGCCTAACCTCGACAGGGCGGACTGAAGCTTTCTTT. It encodes CASSLTSTGRTEAFF. Using reference TRBV11-2 and TRBJ1-1 for the parts outside the CDR3, the full variable domain is EAGVAQSPRYKIIEKRQSVAFWCNPISGHATLYWYQQILGQGPKLLIQFQNNGVVDDSQLPKDRFSAERLKGVDSTLKIQPAKLEDSAVYLCASSLTSTGRTEAFFGQGTRLTVV.

This clone was observed a few times. The V and J genes are TRBV12-3 or TRBV12-4 and TRBJ2-2; D is unclear. CDR3 size: 12 residues. The V end lost 4 bases, the J end lost 5 bases, and 5 bases lay between the germline ends. The DNA for the CDR3 is TGTGCCAGCAGTTCGAGGACCGGGGAGCTGTTTTTT. This codes for CASSSRTGELFF.

The genes are TRBV2 and TRBJ2-1, with 15 bases lining up with TRBD2. Germline values: CDR1 SNHLY, CDR2 FYNNEI. V trimming: 6 bases; J trimming: 8 bases; junction bases outside the gene matches: 11. This CDR3 region has 17 residues. The CDR3 DNA sequence: TGTGCCAGCAGCCCGACGGGACTAGCGGGAGGTAGGGATGAGCAGTTCTTC. This encodes CASSPTGLAGGRDEQFF.

V and J are TRBV7-9 and TRBJ1-5; TRBD1 agrees at 9 bases. The CDR3 runs to 15 residues. In germline, CDR1 is SEHNR, CDR2 FQNEAQ (reference sequence). Trimming cost V 6 bases and J 2 bases; bases outside gene matches: 5. Written as DNA, the CDR3 is TGTGCCAGCAGTTATACAGGGGGCGGCAATCAGCCCCAGCATTTT. Its translation: CASSYTGGGNQPQHF.

V is TRBV6-2 or TRBV6-3 and J is TRBJ1-1; no clear D gene. The CDR3 contains 12 residues. Germline assignment: CDR1 MNHEY and CDR2 SVGEGT. Trimming shortened V by 2 bases and J by 11 bases, and 12 bases separated the two germline ends. This CDR3 is CASSYRGAGAFF. The CDR3, as DNA: TGTGCCAGCAGTTACCGGGGTGCCGGGGCTTTCTTT.

There are a few counts of this clone. The chain recombines TRBV10-1 with TRBJ1-5; tentative D call: TRBD1 (5 bases). Germline CDR1 WNHNN, CDR2 SYGVQD (reference sequence). Trimming cost V 7 bases and J 4 bases, with 17 bases left between them. The CDR3 loop spans 15 amino acids. DNA of the CDR3: TGCGCCAGCATCCCAGGCGCAGGGTTTAATCAGCCCCAGCATTTT. It encodes CASIPGAGFNQPQHF.

The chain couples TRBV19 to TRBJ2-3; 9 bases map to TRBD2. Germline-derived CDR1 and CDR2 are LNHDA and SQIVND (reference sequence). The CDR3 spans 13 residues. V was clipped by 6 bases and J by 3 bases; unmatched bases: 1. The DNA of the CDR3 is TGTGCCAGTAGGCTAGCGGGGACAGATACGCAGTATTTT. Its translation: CASRLAGTDTQYF.

The chain is built from TRBV9 and TRBJ2-4; 8 nucleotides agree with TRBD2. CDR1 and CDR2 (germline): SGDLS, YYNGEE. V lost 4 bases to trimming and J lost 5 bases; unmatched junction nucleotides: 8. The CDR3 runs to 15 residues. The CDR3 reads CASSPRGTRENIQYF. The CDR3 nucleotides read TGTGCCAGCAGCCCCCGAGGGACTAGAGAAAACATTCAGTACTTC.

The V gene is TRBV9, the J gene TRBJ1-2; TRBD1 might be the D (5 bases). Germline values: CDR1 SGDLS, CDR2 YYNGEE. The V end was cut by 3 bases, the J end by 6 bases, with 15 bases between. The CDR3 runs to 14 residues. The CDR3: CASSDGQGSHGYTF. DNA of the CDR3: TGTGCCAGCAGCGACGGGCAGGGTTCTCATGGCTACACCTTC.

This clone was seen a single time. The rearrangement uses TRBV4-3 and TRBJ2-7, with TRBD2 as a possible D gene (6 bases). With 1 base removed from V and 5 bases from J, the gap between germline ends came to 15 bases. The CDR3 consists of 15 residues. Germline CDR1 LGHNA, CDR2 YSLEER. The CDR3 loop is CASSQGGPGVNEQYF. The CDR3 nucleotides read TGCGCCAGCAGCCAAGGTGGGCCGGGAGTAAACGAGCAGTACTTC.

This chain uses TRBV7-8 with TRBJ2-7, with 10 bases aligning to TRBD1. V was pared by 4 bases and J by 2 bases, with 5 bases of the junction left unmatched. CDR1 is SGHVS and CDR2 is FQNEAQ in the germline V gene. The CDR3 spans 15 residues. CDR3 region: CASSWGQGNPYEQYF. CDR3 in DNA: TGTGCCAGCAGCTGGGGACAGGGGAACCCCTACGAGCAGTACTTC.

The V gene is TRBV27, the J gene TRBJ2-7; TRBD1 matches 10 bases. The CDR3 has 15 amino acids. Trimming removed 5 bases from V and 2 bases from J; junction bases left unmatched: 6. Germline lookup yields CDR1 MNHEY and CDR2 SMNVEV (reference sequence). The CDR3 region is CASSRGQGFTYEQYF. CDR3 DNA sequence: TGTGCCAGCAGTAGGGGACAGGGGTTTACCTACGAGCAGTACTTC.

This clone was detected only a few times. The J gene is TRBJ1-2, the V gene TRBV19, with D possibly TRBD1 on 5 matching bases. Germline V gives CDR1 LNHDA, CDR2 SQIVND (reference sequence). The CDR3 consists of 16 residues. The V and J ends lost 2 bases and 8 bases respectively, with 21 bases between them. CDR3 sequence reads: CASSIRSGRVNGGYTF. DNA of the CDR3: TGTGCCAGTAGTATACGGTCCGGCAGGGTTAATGGAGGCTACACCTTC.

V gene TRBV27 combines with J gene TRBJ2-3, with D tentatively TRBD2 (6 bases). CDR1 is MNHEY and CDR2 is SMNVEV in the germline V gene (reference sequence). This CDR3 is 15 amino acids long. V was trimmed by 5 bases and J by 6 bases, leaving 18 bases between them. CDR3 nucleotide sequence: TGTGCCAGCAGTCCACGGGGGTGGGGGGTGGATACGCAGTATTTT. It yields the protein CASSPRGWGVDTQYF.

The chain uses TRBV5-6 and TRBJ2-7; 7 bases map to TRBD1. Germline loops: CDR1 SGHDT, CDR2 YYEEEE. J gave up 6 bases and V 4 bases, and 13 bases lay outside the gene matches. There are 15 residues in the CDR3. In nucleotides, the CDR3 is TGTGCCAGCAGCGTTGGGGACAGAACCTCGTCCGAGCAGTACTTC. As protein: CASSVGDRTSSEQYF.